This T cell receptor (beta chain) stems from a study of beta chain features in type 1 diabetes. Study overall: The number of sorted cells examined across all samples was approximately 110,000,000. Study-level points and caveats: Significant though moderate, a shortening of TCRB CDR3s appeared in all four CD4+ subsets of Type 1 diabetes patients.

The V gene lost 10 bases and the J gene lost 6 bases, with 15 bases spanning the gap. The CDR3 loop spans 13 amino acids. Germline V gene data show CDR1 as MDHEN and CDR2 as SYDVKM. Investigators reverse transcribed all isolated RNA, so they sequenced expressed TCRB transcripts. Sequenced by immunoSEQ multiplex PCR; TCRdb stores in-frame clones only, minus some. The table records about 340,000 clones, 13% of them present only once. This clone was counted between two and nine times. Its matching antigen is unknown. The sequenced material came from naive CD4+ T cells from blood. The chain has TRBV28 and TRBJ1-4, with D possibly matching TRBD1 (5 bases). This TCR derives from a woman younger than 30 with type 1 diabetes. The chain's CDR3 is CAIRREGHEKLFF. Here the CDR3 DNA reads TGTGCCATTCGCAGGGAGGGGCATGAAAAACTGTTTTTT.